This TCR beta chain came from a study of identical twins (dated by TCRdb to the mid-2010s). Turning to the overall study: To test whether fetal clonotypes persist, the study used deep sequencing on TCR alpha and beta repertoires from monozygotic twins, unrelated adults of various ages, and cord blood. To rule out contamination, replicate twin experiments were performed at different times with different library preparation protocols.

What the research found in general, with its limitations: Out-of-frame TCR alpha sequences shared between twins showed an excess of low generation-probability sequences compared with coincidental sharing between unrelated individuals. Invariant T cells such as MAIT and iNKT could partly confound zero-insertion analyses, although diverse VJ usage argued against such confounding for most clonotypes. Abundant cord blood beta clonotypes carried fewer insertions; young adult naive repertoires showed a weaker similar trend, while memory repertoires showed none. Excess twin sharing in beta out-of-frame sequences was weaker because fewer shared sequences lowered the signal-to-noise ratio. In monozygotic twins, recombination models systematically underestimated out-of-frame TCR alpha sharing, but the models matched the sharing seen between unrelated individuals. Because the same donors could not be followed over many years, the conclusions depended on cross-sectional statistical analysis.

This clonotype turned up a few times. Its specific antigen is unknown. No per-base quality is available; no much larger clone lies one base away. Every donor was a healthy Caucasian. The twin cohort comprised three pairs of female monozygotic twins, all aged roughly 18 to 30 years. Using Miltenyi CD45RO+ enrichment and human naive T-cell isolation kits, memory (CD45RO+) and naive T cells were isolated from PBMC. The CDR3, cysteine through phenylalanine, is 13 amino acids long. Only CDR3 DNA remains: 39 bases, in frame from the first base. The germline V gene (reference sequence) gives CDR1 as GTSNPN and CDR2 as SVGIG. V and J are truncated by 2 bases and 4 bases respectively, leaving an intervening sequence of 8 bases. Receptors were amplified or captured by 5' RACE. Sequenced on an Illumina HiSeq 2000. Template switching added a universal primer binding site, and the final cDNA carried a unique molecular identifier that allowed TCR cDNA molecules to be counted accurately. Specific primers in the conserved constant-segment region were used to synthesize first-strand cDNA for TCR alpha and beta chains. To control for contamination, each cDNA library was double barcoded with a SMART-Mk sample barcode plus Illumina barcodes. TruSeq adapter sequences, together with Illumina sample barcodes, were added in two successive PCR steps. Sequencing of the TCR alpha and beta cDNA libraries was done on the Illumina HiSeq platform using custom primers. In the source study's methods: Unique molecular identifiers were extracted from raw reads with MiGEC, and CDR3 positions were determined with MiXCR. Recombination models were inferred per individual with the repgenHMM and IGoR tools using an EM algorithm. Shared clonotype analysis was performed with the tcR package in R, normalizing sharing by the product of cloneset sizes. Out-of-frame nonproductive sequences were analyzed to study raw recombination free of thymic and clonal selection effects. In-frame beta chains were kept once TCRdb had trimmed the public reads at Q25 with fastp and called clones with MiXCR. Rows with a matching CDR3 protein are joined into one entry that keeps the most common DNA and genes. For this entry, the V and J calls and clone size follow TCRdb and not the study's own pipeline. The table for this sample lists around 18,000 distinct CDR3 sequences; 69% of them were counted only once. The top ten constitute less than 6.5% of the sample.

The source is a woman aged 18 to 35 in good health. This table probably holds off-target reads from a library built for another chain. The chain is encoded by TRBV30 joined to TRBJ2-2; TRBD1 might be the D gene, on 5 matching bases. The sequenced sample consisted of memory (CD45RO+) T cells sorted from blood. The cell subset or site label for this specimen denotes: CD45RO+ enriched T cells. For the CDR3, the sequence is CAWSRQPTGELFF. Read as DNA, the sequence is TGTGCCTGGAGTCGACAGCCCACCGGGGAGCTGTTTTTT. The variable domain in full, with residues beyond the CDR3 obtained from the reference TRBV30 and TRBJ2-2 genes, is SQTIHQWPATLVQPVGSPLSLECTVEGTSNPNLYWYRQAAGRGLQLLFYSVGIGQISSEVPQNLSASRPQDRQFILSSKKLLLSDSGFYLCAWSRQPTGELFFGEGSRLTVL.